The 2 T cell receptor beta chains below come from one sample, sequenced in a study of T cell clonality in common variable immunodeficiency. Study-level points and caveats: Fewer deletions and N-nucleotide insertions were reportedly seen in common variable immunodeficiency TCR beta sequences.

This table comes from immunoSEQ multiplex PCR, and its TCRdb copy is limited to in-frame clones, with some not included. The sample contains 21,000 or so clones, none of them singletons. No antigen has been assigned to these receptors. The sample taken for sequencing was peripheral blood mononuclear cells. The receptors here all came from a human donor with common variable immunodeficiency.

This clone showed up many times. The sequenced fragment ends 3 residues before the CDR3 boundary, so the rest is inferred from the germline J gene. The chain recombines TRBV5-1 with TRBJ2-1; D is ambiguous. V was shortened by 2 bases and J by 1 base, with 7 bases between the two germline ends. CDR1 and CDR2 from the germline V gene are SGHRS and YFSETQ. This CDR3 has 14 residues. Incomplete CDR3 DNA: TGCGCCAGCAGCTTACCTAGTTCCTACAATGAG. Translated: CASSLPSSYNE. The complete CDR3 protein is CASSLPSSYNEQFF. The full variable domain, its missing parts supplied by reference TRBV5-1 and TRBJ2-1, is KAGVTQTPRYLIKTRGQQVTLSCSPISGHRSVSWYQQTPGQGLQFLFEYFSETQRNKGNFPGRFSGRQFSNSRSEMNVSTLELGDSALYLCASSLPSSYNEQFFGPGTRLTVL.

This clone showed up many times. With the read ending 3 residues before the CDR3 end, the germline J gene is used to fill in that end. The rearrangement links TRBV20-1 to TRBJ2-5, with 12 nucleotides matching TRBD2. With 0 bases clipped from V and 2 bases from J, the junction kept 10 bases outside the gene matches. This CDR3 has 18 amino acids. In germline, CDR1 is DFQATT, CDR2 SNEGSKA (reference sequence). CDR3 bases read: TGCAGTGCTAGAGATCCGACTAGCGGGGGCTACCTGCAAGAGACC. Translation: CSARDPTSGGYLQET. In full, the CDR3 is CSARDPTSGGYLQETQYF.